This passage covers 10 T cell receptor beta chains from one sample sequenced in a study of blood T cell repertoires in COVID-19 (dated by TCRdb to about 2020). Library creation used the immunoSEQ multiplex PCR assay. TCRdb took this table from immuneACCESS and kept in-frame rearrangements with V and J called. Such tables lack part of the clones; where checked against another copy, unresolved V genes explain under half of the gap, and the rest is unexplained. Counted in this sample were more than 100,000 clones; roughly four fifths of them appeared once. 4% to 5.5% of the sample belongs to the ten largest clones. The sequencing input was peripheral blood. All receptors come from a woman in her 70s with acute or convalescent COVID-19.

The chain uses TRBV30 and TRBJ2-3; D perhaps matches TRBD1 (5 bases). The length of the CDR3 is 14 residues. Looked up from germline, CDR1 is GTSNPN and CDR2 is SVGIG (reference sequence). Trimming removed 1 base at V and 4 bases at J, with 12 bases between. The CDR3 sequence is CAWSEGPVPDTQYF. The CDR3 DNA follows: TGTGCCTGGAGTGAGGGGCCTGTCCCAGATACGCAGTATTTT.

V usage is TRBV6-2 or TRBV6-3 and J usage is TRBJ2-3; D might be TRBD1 (5 bases). The ends were cut back, 4 bases at V and 0 bases at J, with 8 bases in the middle. This CDR3 has 14 residues. Germline CDR1 MNHEY, CDR2 SVGEGT. The CDR3 loop is CASSWTQSTDTQYF. As DNA, the CDR3 is TGTGCCAGCAGTTGGACACAGAGCACAGATACGCAGTATTTT.

The gene calls are TRBV4-3 and TRBJ1-2, with 7 bases aligning to TRBD1. V gave up 4 bases and J gave up 2 bases; unmatched junction bases: 7. CDR1 is LGHNA and CDR2 is YSLEER in the germline V gene. The CDR3 runs to 15 residues. CDR3 DNA: TGCGCCAGCAGCCCAGAGACAGGGTCAAACTATGGCTACACCTTC. This encodes CASSPETGSNYGYTF.

Notes on this clone: The germline gene is not matched at one end of the junction; a read error may be the cause. The same CDR3 can be traced to other DNA sequences in this sample. The rearrangement uses TRBV19 and TRBJ1-3, with D perhaps TRBD1 (6 bases). CDR3 length: 15 amino acids. CDR1 is LNHDA, CDR2 SQIVND, per germline (reference sequence). The CDR3 reads CASSIEGHVGNTIYF. The CDR3 DNA is TGTGCCAGCAGTATAGAGGGACACGTTGGAAACACCATATATTTT.

In its sample, this clone was seen many times. The gene calls are TRBV27 and TRBJ1-5, with D possibly TRBD1 on 6 matching bases. Trimming removed 4 bases from V and 2 bases from J, with 12 bases in between. Germline V gene lookup returns CDR1 MNHEY and CDR2 SMNVEV (reference sequence). This CDR3 comprises 15 residues. This CDR3 reads CASSSQGFRNQPQHF. CDR3 bases: TGTGCCAGCAGTTCACAGGGATTTCGCAATCAGCCCCAGCATTTT.

This chain connects TRBV5-6 to TRBJ1-5; no definite D call. CDR3 length equals 14 residues. Germline lookup yields CDR1 SGHDT and CDR2 YYEEEE. Trimming removed 1 base at V and 7 bases at J, with 12 bases between. CDR3 DNA sequence: TGTGCCAGCAGCTTGTTTAATGCGGGACAGCCCCAGCATTTT. Protein product: CASSLFNAGQPQHF.

This rearrangement joins TRBV9 to TRBJ2-1, with a weak D call TRBD2 (5 bases). CDR3 length: 16 residues. Germline values: CDR1 SGDLS, CDR2 YYNGEE. Trimming removed 0 bases at V and 0 bases at J, with 10 bases between. CDR3 sequence reads: CASSVGAVSSYNEQFF. The CDR3 coding sequence is TGTGCCAGCAGCGTAGGAGCGGTTAGCTCCTACAATGAGCAGTTCTTC.

V gene TRBV12-3 or TRBV12-4 combines with J gene TRBJ1-1; unclear D gene. The CDR3 loop spans 13 amino acids. V was cut by 6 bases and J by 3 bases, with 11 bases left in between. The CDR3 DNA reads as TGTGCCAGCAGAAGGTGGAGGGACACTGAAGCTTTCTTT. Translated, it gives CASRRWRDTEAFF.

The chain joins TRBV9 to TRBJ1-1; 7 bases match TRBD1. This CDR3 has 14 amino acids. Losses at the gene ends were 0 bases for V and 4 bases for J; bases not matched to a gene: 3. CDR1 is SGDLS, CDR2 YYNGEE, per germline. The CDR3 spells CASSVDHRGTEAFF. The CDR3, as DNA: TGTGCCAGCAGCGTAGACCACAGGGGCACTGAAGCTTTCTTT.

The rearrangement uses TRBV19 and TRBJ2-5, with 8 bases lining up with TRBD1. The V and J ends lost 5 bases and 6 bases, in that order; junction bases with no gene match: 8. The germline CDR1 and CDR2 sequences are LNHDA and SQIVND (reference sequence). This CDR3 contains 14 residues. As DNA, the CDR3 is TGTGCCAGTAGTCGACGGACAGGGACGAAGACCCAGTACTTC. It translates to CASSRRTGTKTQYF.